This TCR beta chain emerged from a study of T cell responses to AZD1222 COVID-19 vaccine. Notes on the study in general: Mostly white British, mostly female donors; authors suggested clonal diversity may be underestimated. Distributed over spike, vaccine-associated CD4 TCRs predominated at 160-218 and 743-854. Unmutated regions of variants are reportedly targeted by nearly half of spike-specific TCRs.

Germline CDR1 is SGHVS and CDR2 is FQNEAQ. There are 15 residues in the CDR3. Trimming stripped 0 bases from V and 2 bases from J, with 7 bases between. Sequenced by immunoSEQ multiplex PCR; TCRdb stores in-frame clones only, minus some. The table includes around 26,000 clones, 88% detected once. Regarding this clone: Antigen unknown.

The rearrangement joins TRBV7-8 to TRBJ2-2; no reliable D call. This TCR came from an adult who received the AZD1222 COVID-19 vaccine. The specimen comprised peripheral blood, sampled 28 days after the second AZD1222 dose. The CDR3 reads CASSLAGGNTGELFF. The CDR3 DNA reads as TGTGCCAGCAGCTTAGCCGGCGGTAACACCGGGGAGCTGTTTTTT.